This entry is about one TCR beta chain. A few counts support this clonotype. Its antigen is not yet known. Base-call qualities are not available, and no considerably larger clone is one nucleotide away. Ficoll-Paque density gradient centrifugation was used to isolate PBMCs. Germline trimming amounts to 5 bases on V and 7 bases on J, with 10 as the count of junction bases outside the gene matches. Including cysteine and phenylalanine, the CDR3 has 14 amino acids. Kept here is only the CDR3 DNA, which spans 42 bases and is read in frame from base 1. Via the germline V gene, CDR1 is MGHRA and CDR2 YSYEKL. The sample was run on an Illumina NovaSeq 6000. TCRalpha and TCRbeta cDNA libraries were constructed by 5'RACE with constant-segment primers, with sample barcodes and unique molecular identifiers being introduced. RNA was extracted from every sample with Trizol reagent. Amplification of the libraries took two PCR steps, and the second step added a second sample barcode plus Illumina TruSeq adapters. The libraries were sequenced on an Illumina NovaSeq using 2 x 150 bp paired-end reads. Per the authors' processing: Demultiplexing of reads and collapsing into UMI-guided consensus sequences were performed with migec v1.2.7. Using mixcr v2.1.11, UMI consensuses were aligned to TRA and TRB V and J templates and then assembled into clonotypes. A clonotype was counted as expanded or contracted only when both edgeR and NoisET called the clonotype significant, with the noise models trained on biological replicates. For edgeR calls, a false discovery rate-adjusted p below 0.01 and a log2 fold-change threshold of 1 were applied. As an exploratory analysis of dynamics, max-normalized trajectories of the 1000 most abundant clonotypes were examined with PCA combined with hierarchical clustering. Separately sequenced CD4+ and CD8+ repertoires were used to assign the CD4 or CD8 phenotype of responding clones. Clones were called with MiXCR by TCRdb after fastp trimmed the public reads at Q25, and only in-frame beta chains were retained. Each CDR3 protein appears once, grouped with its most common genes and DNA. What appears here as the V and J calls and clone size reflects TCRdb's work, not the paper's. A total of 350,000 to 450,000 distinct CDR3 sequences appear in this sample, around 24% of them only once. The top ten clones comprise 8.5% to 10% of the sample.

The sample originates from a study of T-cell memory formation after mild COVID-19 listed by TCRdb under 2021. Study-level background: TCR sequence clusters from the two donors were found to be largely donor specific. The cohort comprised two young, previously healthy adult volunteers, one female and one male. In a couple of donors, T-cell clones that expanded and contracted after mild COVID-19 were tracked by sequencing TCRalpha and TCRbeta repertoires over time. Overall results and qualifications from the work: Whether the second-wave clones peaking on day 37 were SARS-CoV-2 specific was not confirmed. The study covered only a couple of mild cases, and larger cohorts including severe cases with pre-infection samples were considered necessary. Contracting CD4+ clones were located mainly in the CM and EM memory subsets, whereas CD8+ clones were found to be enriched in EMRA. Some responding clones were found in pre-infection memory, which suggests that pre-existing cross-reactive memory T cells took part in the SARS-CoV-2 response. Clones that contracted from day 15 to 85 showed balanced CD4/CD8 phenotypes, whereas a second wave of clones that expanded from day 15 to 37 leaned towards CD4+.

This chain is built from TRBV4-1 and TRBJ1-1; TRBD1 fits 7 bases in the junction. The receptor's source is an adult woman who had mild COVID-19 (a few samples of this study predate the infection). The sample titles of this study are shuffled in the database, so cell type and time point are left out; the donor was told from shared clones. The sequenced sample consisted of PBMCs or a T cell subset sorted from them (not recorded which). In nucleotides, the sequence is TGCGCCAGCAGCATACCAGGGGGACCGGTTGAAGCTTTCTTT. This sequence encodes CASSIPGGPVEAFF.